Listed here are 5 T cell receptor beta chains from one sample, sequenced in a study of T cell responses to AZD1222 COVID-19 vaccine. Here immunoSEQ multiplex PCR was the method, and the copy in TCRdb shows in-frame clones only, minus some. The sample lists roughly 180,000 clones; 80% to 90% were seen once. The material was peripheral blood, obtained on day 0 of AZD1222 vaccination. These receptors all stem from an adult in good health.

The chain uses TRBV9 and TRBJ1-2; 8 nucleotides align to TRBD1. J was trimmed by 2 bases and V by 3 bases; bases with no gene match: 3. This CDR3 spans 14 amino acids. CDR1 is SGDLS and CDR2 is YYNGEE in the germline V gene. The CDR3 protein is CASSAGTGNYGYTF. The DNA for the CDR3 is TGTGCCAGCAGCGCCGGGACAGGAAACTATGGCTACACCTTC.

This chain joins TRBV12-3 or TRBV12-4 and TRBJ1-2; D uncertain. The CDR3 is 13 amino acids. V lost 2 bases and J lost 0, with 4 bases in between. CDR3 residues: CASSLPSNYGYTF. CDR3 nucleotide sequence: TGTGCCAGCAGTTTACCCTCTAACTATGGCTACACCTTC.

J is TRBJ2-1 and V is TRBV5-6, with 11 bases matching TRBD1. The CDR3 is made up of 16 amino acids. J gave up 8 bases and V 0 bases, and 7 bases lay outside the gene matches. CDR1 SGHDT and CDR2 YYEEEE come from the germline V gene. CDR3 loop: CASSLDGGQGDYEQFF. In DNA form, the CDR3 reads TGTGCCAGCAGCTTGGATGGGGGACAGGGGGATTATGAGCAGTTCTTC.

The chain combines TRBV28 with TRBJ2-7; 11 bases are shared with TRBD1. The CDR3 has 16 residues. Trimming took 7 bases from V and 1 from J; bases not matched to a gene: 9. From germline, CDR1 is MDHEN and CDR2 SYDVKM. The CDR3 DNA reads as TGTGCCAGCATCCCCGGAGGGACAGGGGGATCCTACGAGCAGTACTTC. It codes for CASIPGGTGGSYEQYF.

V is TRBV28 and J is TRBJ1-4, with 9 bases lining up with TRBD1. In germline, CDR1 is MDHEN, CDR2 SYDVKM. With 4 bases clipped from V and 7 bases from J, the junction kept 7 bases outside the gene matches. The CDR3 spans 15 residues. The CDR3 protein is CASSSSGTGSEKLFF. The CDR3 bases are TGTGCCAGCAGTTCATCCGGGACAGGGAGTGAAAAACTGTTTTTT.